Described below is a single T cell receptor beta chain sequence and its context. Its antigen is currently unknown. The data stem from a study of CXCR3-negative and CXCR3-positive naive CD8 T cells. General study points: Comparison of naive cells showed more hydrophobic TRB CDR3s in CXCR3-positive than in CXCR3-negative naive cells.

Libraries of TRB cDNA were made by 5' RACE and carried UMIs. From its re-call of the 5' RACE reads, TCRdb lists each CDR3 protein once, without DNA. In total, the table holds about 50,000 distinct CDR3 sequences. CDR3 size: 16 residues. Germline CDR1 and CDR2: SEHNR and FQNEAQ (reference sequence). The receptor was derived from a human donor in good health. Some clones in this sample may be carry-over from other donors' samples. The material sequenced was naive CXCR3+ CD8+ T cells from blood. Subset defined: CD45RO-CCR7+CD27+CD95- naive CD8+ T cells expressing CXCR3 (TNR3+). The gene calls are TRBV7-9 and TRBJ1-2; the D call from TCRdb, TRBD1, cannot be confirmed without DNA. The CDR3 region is CASSRDAGDFNYGYTF.